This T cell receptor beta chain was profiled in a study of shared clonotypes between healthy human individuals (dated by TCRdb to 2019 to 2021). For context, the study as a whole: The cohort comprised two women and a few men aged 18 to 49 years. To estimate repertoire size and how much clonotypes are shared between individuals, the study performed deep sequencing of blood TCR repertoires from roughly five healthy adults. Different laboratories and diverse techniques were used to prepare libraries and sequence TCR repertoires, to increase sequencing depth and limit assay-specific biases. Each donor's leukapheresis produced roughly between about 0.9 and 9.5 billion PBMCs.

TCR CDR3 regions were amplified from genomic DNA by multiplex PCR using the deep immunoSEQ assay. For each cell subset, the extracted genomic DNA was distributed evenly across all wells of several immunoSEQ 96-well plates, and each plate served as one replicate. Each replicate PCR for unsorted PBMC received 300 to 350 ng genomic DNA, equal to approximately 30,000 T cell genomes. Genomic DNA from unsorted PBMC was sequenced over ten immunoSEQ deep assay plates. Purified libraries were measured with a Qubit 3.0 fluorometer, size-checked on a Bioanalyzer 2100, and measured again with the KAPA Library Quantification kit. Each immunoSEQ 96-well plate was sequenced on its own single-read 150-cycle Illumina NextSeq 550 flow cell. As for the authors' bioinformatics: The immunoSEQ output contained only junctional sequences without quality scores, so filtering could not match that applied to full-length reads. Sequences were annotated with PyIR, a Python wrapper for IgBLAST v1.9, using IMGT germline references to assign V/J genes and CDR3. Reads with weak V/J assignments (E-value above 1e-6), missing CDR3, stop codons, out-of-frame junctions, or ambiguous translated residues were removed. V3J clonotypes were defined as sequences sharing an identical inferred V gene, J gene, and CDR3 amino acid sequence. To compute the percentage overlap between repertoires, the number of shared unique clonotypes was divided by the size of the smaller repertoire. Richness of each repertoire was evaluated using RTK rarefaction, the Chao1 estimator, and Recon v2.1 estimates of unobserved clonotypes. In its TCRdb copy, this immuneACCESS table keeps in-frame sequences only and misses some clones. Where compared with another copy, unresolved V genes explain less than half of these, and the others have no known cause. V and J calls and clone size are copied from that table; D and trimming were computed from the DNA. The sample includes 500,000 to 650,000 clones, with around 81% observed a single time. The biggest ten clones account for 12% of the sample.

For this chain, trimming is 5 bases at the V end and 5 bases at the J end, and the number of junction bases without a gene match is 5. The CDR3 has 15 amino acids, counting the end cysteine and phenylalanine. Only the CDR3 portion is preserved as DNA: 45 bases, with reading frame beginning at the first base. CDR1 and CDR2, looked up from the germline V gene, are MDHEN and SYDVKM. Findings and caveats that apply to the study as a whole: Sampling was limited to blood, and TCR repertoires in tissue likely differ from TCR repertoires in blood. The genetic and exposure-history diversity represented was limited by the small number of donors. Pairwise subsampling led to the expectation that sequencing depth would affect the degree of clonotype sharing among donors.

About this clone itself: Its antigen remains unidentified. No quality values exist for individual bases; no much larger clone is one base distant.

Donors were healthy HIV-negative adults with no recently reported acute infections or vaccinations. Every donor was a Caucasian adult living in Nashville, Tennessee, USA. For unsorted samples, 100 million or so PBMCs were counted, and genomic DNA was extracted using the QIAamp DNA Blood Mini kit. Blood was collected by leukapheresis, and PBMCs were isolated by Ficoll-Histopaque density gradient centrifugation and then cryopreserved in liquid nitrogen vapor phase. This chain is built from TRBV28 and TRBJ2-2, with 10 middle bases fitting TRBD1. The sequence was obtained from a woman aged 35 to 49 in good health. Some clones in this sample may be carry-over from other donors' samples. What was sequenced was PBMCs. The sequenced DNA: TGTGCCAGCAGTGCACCGGGACAGGGGACCGGGGAGCTGTTTTTT. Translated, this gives CASSAPGQGTGELFF.